A single sample is the source of the 20 T cell receptor beta chains below, sequenced in a study of blood T cell repertoires in COVID-19. Profiled with immunoSEQ multiplex PCR; TCRdb holds only in-frame clones, not every one. The table has approximately 210,000 clones, 87% seen once; the top ten hold roughly 2%. What was sequenced was peripheral blood. Every receptor here comes from a man between 40 and 49 years old with active or convalescent COVID-19.

The V gene is TRBV27, the J gene TRBJ2-7; TRBD1 aligns across 12 bases. The CDR3 runs to 14 residues. Germline loops: CDR1 MNHEY, CDR2 SMNVEV (reference sequence). Trimming took 10 bases from V and 6 from J; bases not matched to a gene: 10. DNA for the CDR3: TGTGCCACCTACGGGGACAGGGGGCTTCGCGAGCAGTACTTC. Amino acid sequence: CATYGDRGLREQYF.

The chain recombines TRBV19 with TRBJ2-1; 9 nucleotides match TRBD1. The CDR3 sequence is 15 residues long. Germline V gene sequence: CDR1 LNHDA, CDR2 SQIVND (reference sequence). V lost 6 bases and J lost 3; bases outside the gene matches: 6. The CDR3 loop reads CASSNRGRDYNEQFF. CDR3 bases: TGTGCCAGTAGCAACAGGGGGCGCGACTACAATGAGCAGTTCTTC.

On this clone: Different DNA sequences within this sample yield the same CDR3. This chain links TRBV5-1 with TRBJ1-2; 9 nucleotides line up with TRBD1. V was pared by 4 bases and J by 4 bases, with 2 bases of the junction left unmatched. CDR3 size: 13 residues. CDR1 and CDR2 from the germline V gene are SGHRS and YFSETQ. In DNA form, the CDR3 reads TGCGCCAGCAGCCCGGGACAGGGCTATGGCTACACCTTC. It is translated as CASSPGQGYGYTF. Based on the CDR3 plus reference TRBV5-1 and TRBJ1-2, the full variable domain is KAGVTQTPRYLIKTRGQQVTLSCSPISGHRSVSWYQQTPGQGLQFLFEYFSETQRNKGNFPGRFSGRQFSNSRSEMNVSTLELGDSALYLCASSPGQGYGYTFGSGTRLTVV.

This sequence joins TRBV29-1 and TRBJ2-1, with TRBD2 identical over 8 bases. CDR3 length: 14 residues. Germline V gene lookup returns CDR1 SQVTM and CDR2 ANQGSEA. J gave up 1 base and V 5 bases, and 4 bases lay outside the gene matches. CDR3 amino acids: CSVLSGSSYNEQFF. The CDR3, as DNA: TGCAGCGTTTTAAGCGGGAGTTCCTACAATGAGCAGTTCTTC.

This sequence joins TRBV27 and TRBJ2-1; 9 nucleotides align to TRBD2. The V gene end was trimmed by 2 bases and the J gene end by 6 bases; junction bases not matched to a gene: 8. The germline V gene has CDR1 MNHEY and CDR2 SMNVEV (reference sequence). This CDR3 is 16 amino acids long. The CDR3 region has the DNA TGTGCCAGCAGTTTACTCGCGGGAGGGCCGGGCAATGAGCAGTTCTTC. It is translated as CASSLLAGGPGNEQFF.

The chain links TRBV7-3 to TRBJ1-1, with D hard to call. CDR1 is SGHTA, CDR2 FQGTGA, per germline. The germline V and J ends were trimmed by 0 bases and 10 bases, with 12 bases remaining between them. The CDR3 covers 13 residues. CDR3: CASSLTRGDGAFF. The CDR3 bases are TGTGCCAGCAGCTTAACGCGGGGTGATGGAGCTTTCTTT.

This clone has at least ten counts. The genes are TRBV7-8 and TRBJ1-2; 9 positions agree with TRBD1. J was trimmed by 0 bases and V by 4 bases; bases with no gene match: 9. This CDR3 spans 17 amino acids. Germline-derived CDR1 and CDR2 are SGHVS and FQNEAQ. CDR3 sequence (DNA): TGTGCCAGCAGCTCCTACAGGGGGCGCCCCGCTAACTATGGCTACACCTTC. As protein: CASSSYRGRPANYGYTF.

This clone has only a few counts. The gene calls are TRBV28 and TRBJ1-3, with D perhaps matching TRBD1 (5 bases). V dropped 7 bases and J dropped 2 bases, with 12 bases sitting between them. The CDR3 spans 14 residues. Germline assignment: CDR1 MDHEN and CDR2 SYDVKM. DNA of the CDR3: TGTGCCAGCACCTCTGGGGGGGCTGGAAACACCATATATTTT. Amino acid sequence: CASTSGGAGNTIYF.

CDR3 sequence (DNA): TGTGCCAGCTCACCTGGGGGGAGCAATCAGCCCCAGCATTTT. Protein: CASSPGGSNQPQHF. The chain couples TRBV18 to TRBJ1-5; perhaps TRBD1 as D (5 bases). Trimming took 3 bases from V and 1 from J, leaving 7 bases between them. Germline values: CDR1 KGHSH, CDR2 LQKENI. The CDR3 contains 14 residues. Complete variable domain (other parts from reference TRBV18 and TRBJ1-5): NAGVMQNPRHLVRRRGQEARLRCSPMKGHSHVYWYRQLPEEGLKFMVYLQKENIIDESGMPKERFSAEFPKEGPSILRIQQVVRGDSAAYFCASSPGGSNQPQHFGDGTRLSIL.

J is TRBJ2-7 and V is TRBV2; 9 nucleotides line up with TRBD1. The ends lost 3 bases at V and 2 bases at J; junction bases unmatched: 2. The CDR3 contains 14 residues. Per germline, CDR1 SNHLY and CDR2 FYNNEI. Written as DNA, the CDR3 is TGTGCCAGCAGTGAGACAGGGGGGCCCTACGAGCAGTACTTC. This encodes CASSETGGPYEQYF.

The chain employs TRBV3-1 (or the pseudogene TRBV3-2) and TRBJ2-2, with TRBD2 matching over 15 bases. The CDR3 consists of 17 residues. CDR1 is LGHDT, CDR2 YNNKEL, per germline (reference sequence). The V gene end was trimmed by 3 bases and the J gene end by 6 bases; junction bases not matched to a gene: 5. CDR3 region: CASSHTGLAGGPGELFF. DNA for the CDR3: TGTGCCAGCAGCCACACGGGACTAGCGGGAGGTCCCGGGGAGCTGTTTTTT.

The chain uses TRBV13 and TRBJ2-3, with 9 bases fitting TRBD2. This CDR3 has 16 residues. The V gene's germline CDR1 is PRHDT and CDR2 FYEKMQ (reference sequence). Germline trimming cut 3 bases from V and 2 bases from J; bases unmatched to any gene: 6. CDR3 nucleotides: TGTGCCAGCAGCTTCCCGACTAGCGGTTACACAGATACGCAGTATTTT. Translation: CASSFPTSGYTDTQYF. Drawing the rest from reference TRBV13 and TRBJ2-3, the complete variable domain is AAGVIQSPRHLIKEKRETATLKCYPIPRHDTVYWYQQGPGQDPQFLISFYEKMQSDKGSIPDRFSAQQFSDYHSELNMSSLELGDSALYFCASSFPTSGYTDTQYFGPGTRLTVL.

The chain employs TRBV27 and TRBJ2-7; 7 positions agree with TRBD1. Unmatched junction bases numbered 21, after V lost 7 bases and J lost 9 bases. The CDR3 is 16 residues long. Germline V gene lookup returns CDR1 MNHEY and CDR2 SMNVEV (reference sequence). CDR3 in amino acids: CASTTMRTDSRQGQYF. The CDR3 nucleotides read TGTGCCAGCACCACCATGAGGACAGACTCCCGACAGGGGCAGTACTTC.

The chain uses TRBV6-1 and TRBJ1-2, with 7 positions matching TRBD1. The CDR3 consists of 17 residues. Trimming at V came to 3 bases and at J to 8 bases, leaving 18 bases not matched to a gene. Germline V gene sequence: CDR1 MNHNS, CDR2 SASEGT. Written as DNA, the CDR3 is TGTGCCAGCAGTGACACATATGTTGGAGGGGGCGATGTGGGCTACACCTTC. Protein: CASSDTYVGGGDVGYTF.

This rearrangement joins TRBV7-3 to TRBJ2-3, with D possibly being TRBD2 (6 bases). CDR3 length: 14 amino acids. V lost 5 bases and J 2 bases, leaving 11 bases between the germline ends. Germline CDR1 SGHTA, CDR2 FQGTGA. CDR3 coding DNA: TGTGCCAGCAGCCCGGGGACTTTCACAGATACGCAGTATTTT. It specifies CASSPGTFTDTQYF.

This sequence joins TRBV2 and TRBJ2-1; 9 nucleotides agree with TRBD1. This CDR3 contains 15 residues. V lost 5 bases to trimming and J lost 0 bases; unmatched junction nucleotides: 2. Germline V gene data show CDR1 as SNHLY and CDR2 as FYNNEI. CDR3 nucleotide sequence: TGTGCCAGCAGTCCGGACAGGGGCTCCTACAATGAGCAGTTCTTC. Its protein product is CASSPDRGSYNEQFF.

This chain links TRBV11-1 with TRBJ2-3, with TRBD1 identical over 7 bases. Trimming took 5 bases from V and 2 from J; bases not matched to a gene: 4. The CDR3 loop spans 14 amino acids. Germline loops: CDR1 SGHAT, CDR2 FQDESV (reference sequence). The CDR3: CASSPGQATDTQYF. The CDR3 DNA follows: TGTGCCAGCAGCCCAGGACAGGCCACAGATACGCAGTATTTT.

The chain employs TRBV2 and TRBJ2-1, with D perhaps TRBD1 (5 bases). The germline V gene encodes CDR1 SNHLY and CDR2 FYNNEI. The CDR3 extends over 14 amino acids. Trimming removed 10 bases from V and 4 bases from J, with 17 bases in between. The CDR3 DNA sequence: TGTGCCACCTCAAAGGGGTTGAAGTACAATGAGCAGTTCTTC. Encoded protein: CATSKGLKYNEQFF.

This clone was counted a few times. The chain is built from TRBV12-5 and TRBJ1-3; 8 bases line up with TRBD1. The CDR3 consists of 15 residues. Germline CDR1 LGHNT, CDR2 FRNRAP. V lost 6 bases to trimming and J lost 0 bases; unmatched junction nucleotides: 4. CDR3 amino acids: CASGGTGTSGNTIYF. For the CDR3, the DNA is TGTGCTAGTGGGGGGACAGGTACCTCTGGAAACACCATATATTTT.

The chain combines TRBV27 with TRBJ1-1; D possibly corresponds to TRBD1 (5 bases). The CDR3 is made up of 13 amino acids. The V and J ends lost 3 bases and 10 bases respectively, with 15 bases between them. Germline V gives CDR1 MNHEY, CDR2 SMNVEV (reference sequence). In nucleotides, the CDR3 is TGTGCCAGCAGTTTGCGGCCTAGGGGAATAGCTTTCTTT. It yields the protein CASSLRPRGIAFF.